The T cell receptor (beta chain) under discussion was sequenced for a study of CD8 T cells in Susac syndrome. RNA in amounts of roughly 0.5 to 1 ug was reverse transcribed with random hexamers. By means of immunoSEQ multiplex PCR, TCR beta CDR3 spanning 54 Vbeta and 13 Jbeta underwent amplification. TCRdb reanalysed the immunoSEQ multiplex PCR reads using MiXCR and keeps one entry per CDR3 protein. The sample has approximately 130,000 distinct CDR3 sequences, roughly 89% seen once; the top ten hold about 0.23%. The germline V gene encodes CDR1 SGHTA and CDR2 FQGNSA. The length of the CDR3 is 17 residues. With 2 bases removed from V and 0 bases from J, the gap between germline ends came to 16 bases. The table lists this clonotype with a count of one. CD8+ and CD4+ T cells from blood underwent TCR beta sequencing. Patients with stable or active relapsing-remitting disease, all of them treatment-naive, made up the multiple sclerosis controls.

This TCR derives from a human donor with multiple sclerosis. The source material was CD8+ T cells from PBMCs. The V call is TRBV7-2, the J call TRBJ1-1, with a tentative D call TRBD1 (5 bases). CDR3 in DNA: TGTGCCAGCAGCTTATTAAGCCCGACGACAGTGAACACTGAAGCTTTCTTT. Amino acid sequence: CASSLLSPTTVNTEAFF.